This entry lists 10 T cell receptor beta chains sequenced from one sample in a study of blood T cells in healthy people across ages (dated by TCRdb to the mid-2010s). The library was generated by 5' RACE. The data were produced on an Illumina HiSeq 2500. A second about 7 to 11 cycle PCR used a sample-barcoded 5' primer and a J-beta primer mix. Clones were called with MiXCR by TCRdb after fastp trimmed the public reads at Q25, and only in-frame beta chains were retained. Each CDR3 protein gets just one entry, which takes the most common genes and DNA from the rows behind it. This sample holds hundreds of thousands of distinct CDR3 sequences; about 28% were observed only once. The ten largest clones add up to 15% to 18% of the sample. The sample was blood. These receptors all come from a woman of 80 years or more in good health.

As for this clonotype: A junction boundary mismatches the germline segment, possibly from a read error. The rearrangement uses TRBV7-2 and TRBJ2-1; D may be TRBD2 (6 bases). CDR3 length equals 14 residues. The germline V gene has CDR1 SGHTA and CDR2 FQGNSA. The CDR3 region has the DNA TGCGCCAGCAGCCCGGGACTCTACTACAATGAGCAGTTCTTC. It codes for CASSPGLYYNEQFF.

This clonotype has ten or more counts. The chain is built from TRBV27 and TRBJ1-2, with TRBD1 identical over 9 bases. This CDR3 is 14 amino acids long. V gave up 6 bases and J gave up 7 bases; unmatched junction bases: 9. From germline, CDR1 is MNHEY and CDR2 SMNVEV (reference sequence). The CDR3 DNA follows: TGTGCCAGCAGATCTCCGGGACAGGGTGTTGGCTACACCTTC. Protein sequence: CASRSPGQGVGYTF.

Many counts were recorded for this clonotype. The gene calls are TRBV7-2 and TRBJ1-1; TRBD1 is a possible D gene (6 bases). The ends were cut back, 2 bases at V and 0 bases at J, with 7 bases in the middle. The CDR3 has 14 amino acids. CDR1 SGHTA and CDR2 FQGNSA come from the germline V gene. The CDR3 sequence is CASSLQGLNTEAFF. The CDR3 nucleotides read TGTGCCAGCAGCTTACAGGGGTTGAACACTGAAGCTTTCTTT. The whole variable domain, remainder taken from reference TRBV7-2 and TRBJ1-1, is GAGVSQSPSNKVTEKGKDVELRCDPISGHTALYWYRQSLGQGLEFLIYFQGNSAPDKSGLPSDRFSAERTGGSVSTLTIQRTQQEDSAVYLCASSLQGLNTEAFFGQGTRLTVV.

This clonotype appeared a few times. This may stem from a read error, because a much larger clone lies one nucleotide away. The gene calls are TRBV20-1 and TRBJ2-3, with D perhaps being TRBD1 or TRBD2 (5 bases each). The V and J ends lost 0 bases and 9 bases respectively, with 22 bases between them. The length of the CDR3 is 16 residues. Germline loops: CDR1 DFQATT, CDR2 SNEGSKA (reference sequence). The CDR3 DNA reads TGCAGTGCTAGAGACCCGGGACGGGGTTCAGCAAAGACGCAGTATTTT. It specifies CSARDPGRGSAKTQYF.

This clonotype was recorded many times. This chain joins TRBV6-2 or TRBV6-3 and TRBJ2-5, with D perhaps matching TRBD2 (7 bases). Germline values: CDR1 MNHEY, CDR2 SVGEGT. V was shortened by 3 bases and J by 2 bases, with 13 bases between the two germline ends. CDR3 length: 15 amino acids. The CDR3 here is CASSYGGGQQETQYF. Here the CDR3 DNA reads TGTGCCAGCAGTTATGGCGGGGGCCAACAAGAGACCCAGTACTTC.

This clonotype was observed a handful of times. The chain carries TRBV25-1 and TRBJ1-5; D remains ambiguous. The V gene's germline CDR1 is MGHDK and CDR2 SYGVNS. Trimming cost V 8 bases and J 3 bases, with 11 bases left between them. The CDR3 consists of 13 residues. This CDR3 reads CASSDGFNQPQHF. CDR3 nucleotide sequence: TGTGCCAGCTCGGACGGATTCAATCAGCCCCAGCATTTT.

This clonotype was found many times. The chain couples TRBV28 to TRBJ1-2; D is perhaps TRBD1 (6 bases). The germline V gene encodes CDR1 MDHEN and CDR2 SYDVKM. This CDR3 contains 16 residues. Trimming cost V 7 bases and J 1 base, with 19 bases left between them. The CDR3: CASNAAGQHFNYGYTF. The CDR3 region has the DNA TGTGCCAGCAATGCTGCCGGACAGCATTTTAACTATGGCTACACCTTC.

The chain couples TRBV20-1 to TRBJ1-1; D ambiguous. The V end was cut by 6 bases, the J end by 9 bases, with 11 bases between. The length of the CDR3 is 10 residues. The V gene's germline CDR1 is DFQATT and CDR2 SNEGSKA (reference sequence). This CDR3 is CSARTEQAFF. The DNA for the CDR3 is TGCAGTGCCCGAACAGAGCAAGCTTTCTTT.

This clonotype was seen ten or more times. The chain carries TRBV16 and TRBJ1-5; 7 nucleotides line up with TRBD1. Germline CDR1 reads KGHSY; CDR2 reads FQNENV. The CDR3 runs to 14 residues. After removal of 4 bases from V and 6 bases from J, the junction contained 6 bases not matched to a gene. The CDR3 spells CASSLDRVSQPQHF. In DNA form, the CDR3 reads TGTGCCAGCAGCCTCGACAGGGTCAGTCAGCCCCAGCATTTT. Combining the CDR3 with reference TRBV16 and TRBJ1-5 gives the whole variable domain GEEVAQTPKHLVRGEGQKAKLYCAPIKGHSYVFWYQQVLKNEFKFLISFQNENVFDETGMPKERFSAKCLPNSPCSLEIQATKLEDSAVYFCASSLDRVSQPQHFGDGTRLSIL.

The V call is TRBV9, the J call TRBJ1-1; D not certain. With 0 bases removed from V and 0 bases from J, the gap between germline ends came to 6 bases. Germline CDR1 SGDLS, CDR2 YYNGEE. The CDR3 consists of 14 residues. The CDR3 DNA follows: TGTGCCAGCAGCGTAGACCATTTGAACACTGAAGCTTTCTTT. The encoded protein is CASSVDHLNTEAFF.